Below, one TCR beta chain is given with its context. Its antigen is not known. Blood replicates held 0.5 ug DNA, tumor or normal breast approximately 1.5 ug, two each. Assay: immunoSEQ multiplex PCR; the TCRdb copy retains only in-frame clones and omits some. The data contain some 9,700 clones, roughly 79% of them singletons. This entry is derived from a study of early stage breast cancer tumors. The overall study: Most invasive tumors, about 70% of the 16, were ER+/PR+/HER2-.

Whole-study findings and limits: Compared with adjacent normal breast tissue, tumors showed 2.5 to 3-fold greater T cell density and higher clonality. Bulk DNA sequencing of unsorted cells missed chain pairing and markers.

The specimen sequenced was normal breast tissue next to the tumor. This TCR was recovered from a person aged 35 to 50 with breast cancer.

The CDR3 here is CASSQYRGLTYEQYF. CDR3 in DNA: TGTGCCAGCAGCCAATACAGGGGCTTAACCTACGAGCAGTACTTC. V and J are TRBV14 and TRBJ2-7, with 7 nucleotides matching TRBD1. Losses at the gene ends were 2 bases for V and 2 bases for J; bases not matched to a gene: 6. There are 15 residues in the CDR3. Germline V gives CDR1 SGHDN, CDR2 FVKESK.